The 20 T cell receptor beta chains below come from one sample, sequenced in a study of beta chain features in type 1 diabetes. Every isolated RNA sample was fully reverse transcribed, so sequencing captured expressed TCRB transcripts. Produced via immunoSEQ multiplex PCR; TCRdb's table is partial and in-frame only. The table shows under 500,000 clones, with around 30% occurring only once. Specimen: naive CD4+ T cells from blood. The receptors derive from a man aged 18 to 29 in good health.

This clone was observed a few times. J is TRBJ2-4 and V is TRBV30; a weak D match, TRBD1 (8 bases). In germline, CDR1 is GTSNPN, CDR2 SVGIG (reference sequence). Trimming removed 6 bases at V and 9 bases at J, with 15 bases between. The CDR3 spans 12 residues. The DNA for the CDR3 is TGTGCCTGCCACACAGGGGGGGTCATTCAGTACTTC. Its protein product is CACHTGGVIQYF.

This chain uses TRBV11-2 with TRBJ1-2; TRBD1 agrees at 7 bases. In germline, CDR1 is SGHAT, CDR2 FQNNGV. With 2 bases clipped from V and 8 bases from J, the junction kept 2 bases outside the gene matches. The CDR3 is 12 residues long. CDR3 sequence: CASSLTGAGYTF. The CDR3 region has the DNA TGTGCCAGCAGCTTAACAGGGGCCGGCTACACCTTC. The variable domain in full, completed from reference TRBV11-2 and TRBJ1-2, reads EAGVAQSPRYKIIEKRQSVAFWCNPISGHATLYWYQQILGQGPKLLIQFQNNGVVDDSQLPKDRFSAERLKGVDSTLKIQPAKLEDSAVYLCASSLTGAGYTFGSGTRLTVV.

This chain uses TRBV29-1 with TRBJ2-2, with D tentatively TRBD1 or TRBD2 (5 bases each). The CDR3 totals 13 residues. V was trimmed by 4 bases and J by 4 bases, leaving 10 bases between them. CDR1 is SQVTM and CDR2 is ANQGSEA in the germline V gene. CDR3 coding DNA: TGCAGCGTTGGCCAGGGACGCACCGGGGAGCTGTTTTTT. It specifies CSVGQGRTGELFF.

This clone came up a few times. The rearrangement uses TRBV4-1 and TRBJ2-1; D possibly corresponds to TRBD2 (5 bases). The germline gives CDR1 MGHRA, CDR2 YSYEKL. The V gene lost 4 bases and the J gene lost 3 bases, with 16 bases spanning the gap. This CDR3 contains 16 residues. In nucleotides, the CDR3 is TGCGCCAGCAGCCGGTTCGGTGTGGGAGACTACAATGAGCAGTTCTTC. Translation gives CASSRFGVGDYNEQFF.

In regard to this clone: Other DNA variants within this sample encode the same CDR3. The J gene is TRBJ2-7, the V gene TRBV9; 8 bases line up with TRBD1. The J segment lost 1 base and the V segment lost 4 bases, leaving 4 bases of the junction unmatched. This CDR3 comprises 14 residues. Per germline, CDR1 SGDLS and CDR2 YYNGEE. The DNA for the CDR3 is TGTGCCAGCAGCCCGCGACAGGGGTCCTACGAGCAGTACTTC. Its translation: CASSPRQGSYEQYF.

The gene calls are TRBV4-2 and TRBJ2-7; TRBD2 might be the D (6 bases). Germline CDR1 reads LGHNA; CDR2 reads YNFKEQ. The CDR3 spans 16 residues. V lost 0 bases to trimming and J lost 2 bases, with 14 bases between them. CDR3 DNA: TGTGCCAGCAGCCAAGAGCGGGGCGAAGAAGCCTACGAGCAGTACTTC. It encodes CASSQERGEEAYEQYF.

This clone turned up a few times. The chain links TRBV25-1 to TRBJ2-7; D is possibly TRBD2 (6 bases). CDR3 length: 14 residues. Germline assignment: CDR1 MGHDK and CDR2 SYGVNS. Trimming shortened V by 1 base and J by 2 bases, and 9 bases separated the two germline ends. CDR3 residues: CASSEFGGTYEQYF. DNA of the CDR3: TGTGCCAGCAGTGAATTCGGCGGGACCTACGAGCAGTACTTC.

J is TRBJ2-6 and V is TRBV19; D unclear. Trimming took 3 bases from V and 0 from J, leaving 3 bases between them. The CDR3 is made up of 14 amino acids. The germline V gene encodes CDR1 LNHDA and CDR2 SQIVND (reference sequence). Here the CDR3 reads CASSINSGANVLTF. The CDR3 DNA is TGTGCCAGTAGTATCAACTCTGGGGCCAACGTCCTGACTTTC.

The genes are TRBV6-6 and TRBJ2-7; D gene ambiguous. V was pared by 5 bases and J by 3 bases, with 8 bases between. The V gene's germline CDR1 is MNHNY and CDR2 SVGAGI (reference sequence). The CDR3 contains 12 residues. CDR3 amino acids: CASSAQDYEQYF. In nucleotides, the CDR3 is TGTGCCAGCAGTGCCCAAGACTACGAGCAGTACTTC.

The count of this clone is one. The J gene is TRBJ1-1, the V gene TRBV14; unclear D gene. The CDR3 totals 13 residues. The V end was cut by 4 bases, the J end by 6 bases, with 12 bases between. Germline-derived CDR1 and CDR2 are SGHDN and FVKESK. The DNA for the CDR3 is TGTGCCAGCAGCCCCGAACAAGTCGCTGAAGCTTTCTTT. Residues: CASSPEQVAEAFF.

This clone was observed a few times. This chain connects TRBV10-3 to TRBJ1-1; 8 bases agree with TRBD1. CDR1 is ENHRY, CDR2 SYGVKD, per germline. CDR3 size: 14 residues. V lost 4 bases and J lost 1; bases outside the gene matches: 2. CDR3 bases: TGTGCCATCAGTGGGACAGGGACGAACACTGAAGCTTTCTTT. Translating it yields CAISGTGTNTEAFF.

The chain carries TRBV2 and TRBJ2-3; maybe TRBD1 (5 bases). The V end was cut by 1 base, the J end by 4 bases, with 6 bases between. This CDR3 is built from 13 residues. Germline V CDR1 and CDR2: SNHLY, FYNNEI. As DNA, the CDR3 is TGTGCCAGCAGTGAAGTAGGGGCAGATACGCAGTATTTT. Protein product: CASSEVGADTQYF.

The chain links TRBV30 to TRBJ2-1, with TRBD2 as a possible D gene (5 bases). CDR1 is GTSNPN and CDR2 is SVGIG in the germline V gene (reference sequence). The CDR3 is 12 amino acids. The V gene lost 0 bases and the J gene lost 8 bases, with 8 bases spanning the gap. The DNA for the CDR3 is TGTGCCTGGAGTGTCGAGGGCTATGAGCAGTTCTTC. The encoded protein is CAWSVEGYEQFF.

The chain joins TRBV11-2 to TRBJ2-1; D gene unclear. Germline V lookup: CDR1 SGHAT, CDR2 FQNNGV. The CDR3 consists of 15 residues. The V and J ends lost 4 bases and 1 base respectively, with 11 bases between them. The CDR3 region is CASSYIAGSYNEQFF. The CDR3 region has the DNA TGTGCCAGCAGCTATATAGCAGGATCCTACAATGAGCAGTTCTTC.

Details on this clone: This sample also contains other DNA sequences that code for the same CDR3. The genes are TRBV18 and TRBJ2-1, with TRBD2 matching over 7 bases. The CDR3 loop spans 15 amino acids. Germline V gene sequence: CDR1 KGHSH, CDR2 LQKENI. V dropped 3 bases and J dropped 0; count of bases not matched to a gene: 2. DNA for the CDR3: TGTGCCAGCTCACCCCGCGGGAGCTCCTACAATGAGCAGTTCTTC. Its protein is CASSPRGSSYNEQFF.

This clone came up a few times. This chain links TRBV10-3 with TRBJ1-2, with D uncertain. V was pared by 3 bases and J by 2 bases, with 13 bases between. This CDR3 comprises 15 residues. Germline CDR1 is ENHRY and CDR2 is SYGVKD. The chain's CDR3 is CAISDSTESNYGYTF. The CDR3 region has the DNA TGTGCCATCAGTGACTCGACGGAGAGCAACTATGGCTACACCTTC.

The V call is TRBV2, the J call TRBJ2-7; 7 bases agree with TRBD1. This CDR3 region has 15 residues. Trimming at V came to 5 bases and at J to 0 bases, leaving 7 bases not matched to a gene. Looked up from germline, CDR1 is SNHLY and CDR2 is FYNNEI. The CDR3 protein is CASSTTGPSSYEQYF. The CDR3 bases are TGTGCCAGCAGTACGACAGGGCCCTCCTCCTACGAGCAGTACTTC.

V usage is TRBV27 and J usage is TRBJ2-1; D possibly corresponds to TRBD2 (6 bases). This CDR3 is 15 amino acids long. Germline CDR1 and CDR2: MNHEY and SMNVEV (reference sequence). The V and J ends lost 6 bases and 0 bases respectively, with 12 bases between them. CDR3 in amino acids: CASSLPGVSYNEQFF. In DNA form, the CDR3 reads TGTGCCAGCAGCCTCCCGGGGGTCTCCTACAATGAGCAGTTCTTC.

This chain links TRBV14 with TRBJ2-1, with D perhaps being TRBD1 or TRBD2 (5 bases each). This CDR3 spans 14 amino acids. The germline V and J ends were trimmed by 2 bases and 9 bases, with 14 bases remaining between them. Germline V lookup: CDR1 SGHDN, CDR2 FVKESK. The CDR3 protein is CASSQFSRDGEQFF. As DNA, the CDR3 is TGTGCCAGCAGCCAATTTTCCAGGGACGGTGAGCAGTTCTTC.

The genes are TRBV7-2 and TRBJ1-1; D uncertain. Deletions cut 5 bases from V and 6 bases from J, with 16 bases between. This CDR3 is 14 amino acids long. Germline lookup yields CDR1 SGHTA and CDR2 FQGNSA. In DNA form, the CDR3 reads TGTGCCAGCAGCCCGCTAAGAGGGATTGCTGAAGCTTTCTTT. It encodes CASSPLRGIAEAFF.